This section outlines one TCR beta chain sequence together with its context. Antigen: not known. Ahead of sequencing, the ViraFEST assay grew antigen-specific CD4+ T cells using viral peptide pools. At the end of about 10 days of culture, CD4+ T cells were isolated. Participants each got two BNT162b2 or mRNA-1273 vaccine doses. Some 2.1 million PBMC per well received about 10 IU/ml IL-2 and approximately 11 ug/ml peptides in culture. On day 3 and again on day 7, half the medium was replaced with IL-2 medium. The sample belongs to a study of vaccination effects on CD4 cells after COVID-19. General observations from the study: Early post-infection timepoints were missing from the study, which also had few convalescent patients.

The method was immunoSEQ multiplex PCR; TCRdb's version includes in-frame clones alone and lacks a portion of them. Of more than 60,000 clones detected, 74% appear once; the ten largest clones hold about 1.6%. CDR3 length equals 15 residues. Germline CDR1 KGHSH, CDR2 LQKENI. V lost 3 bases to trimming and J lost 5 bases, with 11 bases between them. This rearrangement joins TRBV18 to TRBJ1-6, with a weak D call TRBD1 (6 bases). This specimen was CD4+ T cells from PBMCs cultured with HCoV-229E spike peptides, taken after COVID-19 vaccination. This receptor was taken from a human donor who received a COVID-19 vaccine. DNA of the CDR3: TGTGCCAGCTCACCGATAACAGGGCATAATTCACCCCTCCACTTT. Its translation: CASSPITGHNSPLHF.